This record covers a single TCR beta chain. Its antigen is not identified. Repertoires were generated with immunoSEQ multiplex PCR, while TCRdb's copy carries only in-frame clones and drops some. The sample holds more than 75,000 clones, about 70% seen once. This entry comes from a study of radiotherapy plus CTLA-4 blockade in lung cancer. Across the whole study: Objective responses were documented in around 20% of patients, with disease control in 31%. Study-wide results and limits: The best prediction of response reportedly came from early blood T cell clone dynamics, with interferon-beta.

Deletions cut 0 bases from V and 3 bases from J, with 9 bases between. Germline V gene lookup returns CDR1 SGHRS and CDR2 YFSETQ. The CDR3 runs 14 residues. The TCR sequence derives from a human donor with non-small cell lung cancer who had a partial response to radiotherapy plus ipilimumab. Some clones in this sample may be carry-over from other donors' samples. The genes are TRBV5-1 and TRBJ2-5; the D gene is possibly TRBD1 (5 bases). The material sequenced was peripheral blood, taken from a patient treated with radiotherapy plus ipilimumab. CDR3 region: CASSLEGVKETQYF. The CDR3, as DNA: TGCGCCAGCAGCTTGGAAGGGGTTAAAGAGACCCAGTACTTC.